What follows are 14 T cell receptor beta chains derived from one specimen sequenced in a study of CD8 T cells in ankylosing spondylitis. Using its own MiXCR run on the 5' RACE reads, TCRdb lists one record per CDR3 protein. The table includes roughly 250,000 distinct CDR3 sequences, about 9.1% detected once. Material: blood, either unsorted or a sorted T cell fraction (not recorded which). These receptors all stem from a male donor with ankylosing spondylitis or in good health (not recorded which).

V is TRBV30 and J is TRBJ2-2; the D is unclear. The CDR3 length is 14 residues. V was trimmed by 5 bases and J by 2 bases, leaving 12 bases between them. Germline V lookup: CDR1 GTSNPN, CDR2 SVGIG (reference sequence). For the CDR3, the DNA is TGTGCCTGGGAAGTGGCAGAAAACACCGGGGAGCTGTTTTTT. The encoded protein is CAWEVAENTGELFF.

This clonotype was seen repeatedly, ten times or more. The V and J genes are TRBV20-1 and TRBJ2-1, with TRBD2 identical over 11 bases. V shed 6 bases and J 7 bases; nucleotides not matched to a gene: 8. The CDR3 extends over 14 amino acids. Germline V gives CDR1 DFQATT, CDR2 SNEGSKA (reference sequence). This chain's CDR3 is CSAPRASGRNEQFF. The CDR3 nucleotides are TGCAGTGCCCCGAGGGCTAGCGGGAGGAATGAGCAGTTCTTC.

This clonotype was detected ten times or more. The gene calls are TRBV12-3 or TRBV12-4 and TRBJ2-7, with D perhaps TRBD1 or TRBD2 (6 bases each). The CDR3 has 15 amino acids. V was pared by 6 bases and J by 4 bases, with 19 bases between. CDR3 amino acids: CASSPGGTRAYEQYF. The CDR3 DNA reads TGTGCCAGCAGCCCAGGCGGGACACGGGCATACGAGCAGTACTTC.

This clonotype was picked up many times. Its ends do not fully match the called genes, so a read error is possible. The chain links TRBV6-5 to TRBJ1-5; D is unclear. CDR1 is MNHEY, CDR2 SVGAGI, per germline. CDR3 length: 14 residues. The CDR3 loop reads CASSDSLGNQPQHF. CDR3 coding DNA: TGTGCCAGCAGTGACTCCCTGGGGAATCAGCCCCAGCATTTT.

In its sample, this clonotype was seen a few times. The CDR3 spells CASSPRDTYEQYF. Here the CDR3 DNA reads TGCGCCAGCAGCCCGCGGGACACCTACGAGCAGTACTTC. V usage is TRBV4-3 and J usage is TRBJ2-7; D is possibly TRBD1 or TRBD2 (6 bases each). V lost 4 bases and J lost 2, with 9 bases in between. The CDR3 length is 13 residues. Looked up from germline, CDR1 is LGHNA and CDR2 is YSLEER.

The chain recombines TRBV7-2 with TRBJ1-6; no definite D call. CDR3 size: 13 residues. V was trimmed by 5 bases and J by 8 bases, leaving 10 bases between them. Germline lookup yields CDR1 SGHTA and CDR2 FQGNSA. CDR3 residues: CTSSPSFDSPLHF. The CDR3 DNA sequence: TGTACCAGCAGCCCAAGCTTTGATTCACCCCTCCACTTT.

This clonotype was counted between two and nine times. The CDR3 DNA reads TGTGCCAGTAGTCCCGGACAGGGGGGATACTACGAGCAGTACTTC. This codes for CASSPGQGGYYEQYF. V and J are TRBV19 and TRBJ2-7, with 10 bases fitting TRBD1. Germline assignment: CDR1 LNHDA and CDR2 SQIVND (reference sequence). CDR3 size: 15 residues. The V segment lost 5 bases and the J segment 3 bases; nucleotides outside the gene matches: 7.

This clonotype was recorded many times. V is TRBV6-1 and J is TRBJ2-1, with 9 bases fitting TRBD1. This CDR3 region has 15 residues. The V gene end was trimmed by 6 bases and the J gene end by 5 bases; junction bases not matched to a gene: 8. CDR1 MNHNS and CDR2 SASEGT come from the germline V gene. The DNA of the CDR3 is TGTGCCAGCAGGGGGTACAGGGGGCCCAACAATGAGCAGTTCTTC. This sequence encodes CASRGYRGPNNEQFF.

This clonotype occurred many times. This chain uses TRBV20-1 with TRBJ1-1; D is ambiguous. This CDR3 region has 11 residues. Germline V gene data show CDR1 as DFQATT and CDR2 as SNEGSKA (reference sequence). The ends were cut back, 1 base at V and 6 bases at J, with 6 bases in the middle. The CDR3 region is CSARGGAEAFF. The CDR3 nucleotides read TGCAGTGCTAGAGGTGGGGCTGAAGCTTTCTTT.

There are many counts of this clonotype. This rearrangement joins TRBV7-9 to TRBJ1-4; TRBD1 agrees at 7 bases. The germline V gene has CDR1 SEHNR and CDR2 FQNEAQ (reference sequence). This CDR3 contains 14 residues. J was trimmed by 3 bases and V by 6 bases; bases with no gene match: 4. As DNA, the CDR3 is TGTGCCAGCAGTTTACAGGGGTCTAATGAAAAACTGTTTTTT. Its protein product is CASSLQGSNEKLFF.

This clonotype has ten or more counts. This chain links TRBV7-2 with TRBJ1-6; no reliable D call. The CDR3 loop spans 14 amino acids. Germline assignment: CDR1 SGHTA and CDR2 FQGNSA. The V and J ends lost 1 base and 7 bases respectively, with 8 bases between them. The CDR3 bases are TGTGCCAGCAGCTTAGGCGGCGGCAATTCACCCCTCCACTTT. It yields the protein CASSLGGGNSPLHF.

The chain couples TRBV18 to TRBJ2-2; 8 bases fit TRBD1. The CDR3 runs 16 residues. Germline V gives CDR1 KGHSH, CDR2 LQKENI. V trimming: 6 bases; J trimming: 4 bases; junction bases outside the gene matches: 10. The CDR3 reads CASSSGQGLFTGELFF. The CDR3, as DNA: TGTGCCAGCTCCTCCGGACAGGGATTGTTCACCGGGGAGCTGTTTTTT. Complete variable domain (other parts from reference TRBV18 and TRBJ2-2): NAGVMQNPRHLVRRRGQEARLRCSPMKGHSHVYWYRQLPEEGLKFMVYLQKENIIDESGMPKERFSAEFPKEGPSILRIQQVVRGDSAAYFCASSSGQGLFTGELFFGEGSRLTVL.

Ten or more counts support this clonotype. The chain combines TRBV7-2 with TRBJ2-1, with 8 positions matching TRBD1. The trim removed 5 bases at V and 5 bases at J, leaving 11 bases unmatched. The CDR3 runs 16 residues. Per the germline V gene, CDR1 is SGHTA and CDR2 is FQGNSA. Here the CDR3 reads CASSLTGGPSNNEQFF. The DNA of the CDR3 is TGTGCCAGCAGCCTTACAGGGGGGCCCTCGAACAATGAGCAGTTCTTC. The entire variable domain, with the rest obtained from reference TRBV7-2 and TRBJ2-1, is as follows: GAGVSQSPSNKVTEKGKDVELRCDPISGHTALYWYRQSLGQGLEFLIYFQGNSAPDKSGLPSDRFSAERTGGSVSTLTIQRTQQEDSAVYLCASSLTGGPSNNEQFFGPGTRLTVL.

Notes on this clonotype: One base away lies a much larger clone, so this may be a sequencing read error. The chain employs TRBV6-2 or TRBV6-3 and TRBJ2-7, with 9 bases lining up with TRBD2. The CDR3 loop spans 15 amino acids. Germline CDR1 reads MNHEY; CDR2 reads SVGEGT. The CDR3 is CASTKKGLAPYAQYF. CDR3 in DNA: TGTGCCAGCACCAAAAAGGGACTAGCTCCCTACGCGCAGTACTTC.